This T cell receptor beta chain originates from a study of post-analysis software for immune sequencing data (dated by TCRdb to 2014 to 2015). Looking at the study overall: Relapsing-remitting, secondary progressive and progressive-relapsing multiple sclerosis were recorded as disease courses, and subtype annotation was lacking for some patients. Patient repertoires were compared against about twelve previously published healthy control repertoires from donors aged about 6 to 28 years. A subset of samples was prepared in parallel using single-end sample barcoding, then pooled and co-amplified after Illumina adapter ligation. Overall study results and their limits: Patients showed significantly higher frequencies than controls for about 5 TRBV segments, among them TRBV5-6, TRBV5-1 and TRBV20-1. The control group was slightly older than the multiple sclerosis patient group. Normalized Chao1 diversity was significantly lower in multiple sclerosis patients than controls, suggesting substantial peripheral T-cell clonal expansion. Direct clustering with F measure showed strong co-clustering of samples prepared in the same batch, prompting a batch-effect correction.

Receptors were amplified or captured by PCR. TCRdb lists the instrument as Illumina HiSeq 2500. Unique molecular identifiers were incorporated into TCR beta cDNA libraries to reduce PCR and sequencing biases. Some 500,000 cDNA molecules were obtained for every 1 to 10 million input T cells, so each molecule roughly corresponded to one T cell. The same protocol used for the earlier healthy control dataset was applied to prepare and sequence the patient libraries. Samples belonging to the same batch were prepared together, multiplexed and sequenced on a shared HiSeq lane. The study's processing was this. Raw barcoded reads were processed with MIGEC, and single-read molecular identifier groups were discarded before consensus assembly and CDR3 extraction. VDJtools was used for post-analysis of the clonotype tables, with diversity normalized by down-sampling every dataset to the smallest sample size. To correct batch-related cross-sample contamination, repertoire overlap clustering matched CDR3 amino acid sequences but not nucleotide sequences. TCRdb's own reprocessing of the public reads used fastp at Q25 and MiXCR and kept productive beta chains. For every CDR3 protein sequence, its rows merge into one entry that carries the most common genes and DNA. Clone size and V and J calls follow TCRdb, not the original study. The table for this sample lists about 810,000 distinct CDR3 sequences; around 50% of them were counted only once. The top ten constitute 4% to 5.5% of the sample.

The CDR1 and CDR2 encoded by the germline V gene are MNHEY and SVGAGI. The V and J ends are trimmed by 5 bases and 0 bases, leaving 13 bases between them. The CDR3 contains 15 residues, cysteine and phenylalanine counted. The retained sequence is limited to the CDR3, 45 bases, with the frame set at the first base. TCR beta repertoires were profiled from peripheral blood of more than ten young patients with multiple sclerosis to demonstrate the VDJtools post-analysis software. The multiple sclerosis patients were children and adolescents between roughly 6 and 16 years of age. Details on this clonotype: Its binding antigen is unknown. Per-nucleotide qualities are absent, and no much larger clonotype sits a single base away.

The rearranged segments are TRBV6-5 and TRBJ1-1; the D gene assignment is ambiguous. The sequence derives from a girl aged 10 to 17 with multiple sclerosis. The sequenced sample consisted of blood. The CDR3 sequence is CASSPTDRMNTEAFF. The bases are TGTGCCAGCAGTCCCACCGATAGGATGAACACTGAAGCTTTCTTT.